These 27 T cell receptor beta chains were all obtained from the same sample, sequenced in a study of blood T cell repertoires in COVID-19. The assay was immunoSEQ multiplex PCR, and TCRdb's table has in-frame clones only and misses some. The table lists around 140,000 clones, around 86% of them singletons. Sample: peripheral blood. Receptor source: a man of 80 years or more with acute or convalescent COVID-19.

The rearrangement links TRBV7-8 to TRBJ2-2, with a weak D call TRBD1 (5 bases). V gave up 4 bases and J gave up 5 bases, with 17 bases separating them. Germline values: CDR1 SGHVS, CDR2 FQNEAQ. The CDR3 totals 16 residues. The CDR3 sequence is CASSSNSGAGTGELFF. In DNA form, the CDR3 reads TGTGCCAGCAGCTCAAACAGTGGGGCCGGGACCGGGGAGCTGTTTTTT.

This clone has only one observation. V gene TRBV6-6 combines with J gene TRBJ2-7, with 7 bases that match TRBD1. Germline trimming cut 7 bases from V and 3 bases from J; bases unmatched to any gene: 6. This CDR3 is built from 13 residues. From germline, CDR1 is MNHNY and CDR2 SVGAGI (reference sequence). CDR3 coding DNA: TGTGCCAGCAAGACAGGGAACAACTACGAGCAGTACTTC. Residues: CASKTGNNYEQYF.

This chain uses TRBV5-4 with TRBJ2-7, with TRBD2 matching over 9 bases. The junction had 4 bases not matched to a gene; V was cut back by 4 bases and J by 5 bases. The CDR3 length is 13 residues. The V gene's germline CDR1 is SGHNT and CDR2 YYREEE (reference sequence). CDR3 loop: CASSAGGRDEQYF. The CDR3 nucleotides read TGTGCCAGCAGCGCGGGGGGGCGGGACGAGCAGTACTTC.

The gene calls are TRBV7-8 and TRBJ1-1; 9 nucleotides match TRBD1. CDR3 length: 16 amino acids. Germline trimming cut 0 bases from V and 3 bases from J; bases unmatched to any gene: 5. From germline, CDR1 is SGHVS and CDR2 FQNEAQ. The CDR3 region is CASSLAPGQGYTEAFF. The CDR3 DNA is TGTGCCAGCAGCTTAGCGCCGGGACAGGGATACACTGAAGCTTTCTTT.

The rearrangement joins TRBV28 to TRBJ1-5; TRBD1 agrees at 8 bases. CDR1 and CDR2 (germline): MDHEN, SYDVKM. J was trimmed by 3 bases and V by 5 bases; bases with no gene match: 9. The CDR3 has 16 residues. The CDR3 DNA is TGTGCCAGCAGTGACAACAGGGGGATGGTCAATCAGCCCCAGCATTTT. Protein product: CASSDNRGMVNQPQHF. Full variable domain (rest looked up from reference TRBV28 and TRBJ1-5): DVKVTQSSRYLVKRTGEKVFLECVQDMDHENMFWYRQDPGLGLRLIYFSYDVKMKEKGDIPEGYSVSREKKERFSLILESASTNQTSMYLCASSDNRGMVNQPQHFGDGTRLSIL.

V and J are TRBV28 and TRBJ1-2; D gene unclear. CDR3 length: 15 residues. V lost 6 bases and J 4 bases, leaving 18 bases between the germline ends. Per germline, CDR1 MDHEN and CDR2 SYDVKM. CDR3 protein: CASSRAGSQTYGYTF. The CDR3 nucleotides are TGTGCCAGCAGCCGTGCCGGGAGCCAGACCTATGGCTACACCTTC.

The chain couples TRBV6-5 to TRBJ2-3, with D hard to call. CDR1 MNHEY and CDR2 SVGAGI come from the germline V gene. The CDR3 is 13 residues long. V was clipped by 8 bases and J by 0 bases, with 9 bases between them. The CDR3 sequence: CASRFYSTDTQYF. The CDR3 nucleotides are TGTGCCAGCCGGTTTTATAGCACAGATACGCAGTATTTT.

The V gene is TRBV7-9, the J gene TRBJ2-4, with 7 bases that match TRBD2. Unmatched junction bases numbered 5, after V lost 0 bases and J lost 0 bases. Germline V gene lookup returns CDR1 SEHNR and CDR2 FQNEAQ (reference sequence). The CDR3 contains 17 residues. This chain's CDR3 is CASSLAGGFVAKNIQYF. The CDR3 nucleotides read TGTGCCAGCAGCTTAGCGGGGGGGTTTGTAGCCAAAAACATTCAGTACTTC. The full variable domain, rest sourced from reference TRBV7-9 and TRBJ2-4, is DTGVSQNPRHKITKRGQNVTFRCDPISEHNRLYWYRQTLGQGPEFLTYFQNEAQLEKSRLLSDRFSAERPKGSFSTLEIQRTEQGDSAMYLCASSLAGGFVAKNIQYFGAGTRLSVL.

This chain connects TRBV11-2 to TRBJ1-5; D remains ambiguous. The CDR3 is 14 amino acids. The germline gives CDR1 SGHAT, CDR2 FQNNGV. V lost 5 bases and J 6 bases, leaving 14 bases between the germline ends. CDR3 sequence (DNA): TGTGCCAGCAGCCCCTTCGGGGTGGGTCAGCCCCAGCATTTT. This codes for CASSPFGVGQPQHF.

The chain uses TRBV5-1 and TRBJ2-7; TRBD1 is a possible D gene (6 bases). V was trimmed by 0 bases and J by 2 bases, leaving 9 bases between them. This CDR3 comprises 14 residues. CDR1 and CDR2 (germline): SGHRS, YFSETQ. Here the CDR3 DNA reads TGCGCCAGCAGCTTGGCAGGGGAGCCCTACGAGCAGTACTTC. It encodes CASSLAGEPYEQYF.

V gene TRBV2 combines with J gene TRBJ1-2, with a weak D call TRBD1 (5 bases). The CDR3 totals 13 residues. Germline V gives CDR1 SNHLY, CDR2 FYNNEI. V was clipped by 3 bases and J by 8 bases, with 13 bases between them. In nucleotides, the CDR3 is TGTGCCAGCAGTGAGGAGGGGATTGGGGGCTACACCTTC. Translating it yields CASSEEGIGGYTF.

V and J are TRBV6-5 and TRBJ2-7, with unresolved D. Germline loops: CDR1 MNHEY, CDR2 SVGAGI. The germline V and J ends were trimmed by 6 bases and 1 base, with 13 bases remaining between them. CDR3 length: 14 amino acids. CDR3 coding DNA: TGTGCCAGCAGGCCGGGTTCTCCATCCTACGAGCAGTACTTC. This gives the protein CASRPGSPSYEQYF.

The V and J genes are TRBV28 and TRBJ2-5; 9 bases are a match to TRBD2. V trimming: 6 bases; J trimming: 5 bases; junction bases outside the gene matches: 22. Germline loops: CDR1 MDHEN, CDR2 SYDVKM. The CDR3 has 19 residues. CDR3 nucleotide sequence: TGTGCCAGCAGGCATAGTTTGGGTAGCGGGGGCCTACATGGGGAGACCCAGTACTTC. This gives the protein CASRHSLGSGGLHGETQYF.

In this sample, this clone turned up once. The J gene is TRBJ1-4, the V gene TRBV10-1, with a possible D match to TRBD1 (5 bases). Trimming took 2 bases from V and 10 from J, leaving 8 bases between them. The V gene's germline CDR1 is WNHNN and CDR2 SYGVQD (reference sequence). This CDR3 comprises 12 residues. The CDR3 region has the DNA TGCGCCAGCAGTGAGAACCAGGGAAAACTGTTTTTT. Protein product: CASSENQGKLFF.

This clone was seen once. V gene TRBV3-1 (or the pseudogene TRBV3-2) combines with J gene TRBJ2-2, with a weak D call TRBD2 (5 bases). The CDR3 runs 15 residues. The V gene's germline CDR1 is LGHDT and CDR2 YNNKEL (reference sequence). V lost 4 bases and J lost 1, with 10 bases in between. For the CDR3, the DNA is TGTGCCAGCAGCCCGCTAGCCGGGAACACCGGGGAGCTGTTTTTT. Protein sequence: CASSPLAGNTGELFF.

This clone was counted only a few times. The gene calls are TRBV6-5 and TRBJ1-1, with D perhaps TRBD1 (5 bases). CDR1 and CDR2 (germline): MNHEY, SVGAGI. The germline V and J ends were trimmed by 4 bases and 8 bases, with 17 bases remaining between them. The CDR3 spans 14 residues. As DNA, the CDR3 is TGTGCCAGCAGTTTTAACCCTAGGCAGGGAGAAGCTTTCTTT. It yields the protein CASSFNPRQGEAFF.

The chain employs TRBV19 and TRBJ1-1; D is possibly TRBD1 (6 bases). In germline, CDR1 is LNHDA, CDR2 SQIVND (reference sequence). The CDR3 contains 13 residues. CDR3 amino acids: CAASRGMNTEAFF. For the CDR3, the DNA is TGTGCAGCCAGTAGGGGGATGAACACTGAAGCTTTCTTT.

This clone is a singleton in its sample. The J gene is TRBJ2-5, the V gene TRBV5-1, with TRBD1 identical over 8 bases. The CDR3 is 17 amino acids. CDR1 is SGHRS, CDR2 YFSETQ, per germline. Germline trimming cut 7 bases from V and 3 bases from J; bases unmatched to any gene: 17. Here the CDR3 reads CASFPNDKQGVKETQYF. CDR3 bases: TGCGCCAGCTTCCCGAATGATAAACAGGGGGTAAAAGAGACCCAGTACTTC.

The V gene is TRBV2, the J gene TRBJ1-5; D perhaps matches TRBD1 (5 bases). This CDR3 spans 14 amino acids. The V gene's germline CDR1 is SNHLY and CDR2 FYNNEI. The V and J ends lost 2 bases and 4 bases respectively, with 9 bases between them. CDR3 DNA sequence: TGTGCCAGCAGTGAATGGGGCGGAAATCAGCCCCAGCATTTT. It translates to CASSEWGGNQPQHF. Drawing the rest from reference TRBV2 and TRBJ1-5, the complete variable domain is EPEVTQTPSHQVTQMGQEVILRCVPISNHLYFYWYRQILGQKVEFLVSFYNNEISEKSEIFDDQFSVERPDGSNFTLKIRSTKLEDSAMYFCASSEWGGNQPQHFGDGTRLSIL.

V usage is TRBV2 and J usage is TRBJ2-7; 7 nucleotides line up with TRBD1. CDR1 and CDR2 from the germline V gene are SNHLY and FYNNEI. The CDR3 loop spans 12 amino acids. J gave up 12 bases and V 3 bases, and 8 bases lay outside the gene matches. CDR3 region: CASSEGVGGSYF. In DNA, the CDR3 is TGTGCCAGCAGTGAGGGTGTAGGGGGCTCGTACTTC.

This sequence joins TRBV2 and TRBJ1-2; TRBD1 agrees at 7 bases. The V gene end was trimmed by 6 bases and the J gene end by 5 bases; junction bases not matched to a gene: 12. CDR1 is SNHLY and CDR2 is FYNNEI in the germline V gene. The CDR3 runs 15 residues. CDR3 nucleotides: TGTGCCAGCAGACAAACCAGGGGGGAACATTATGGCTACACCTTC. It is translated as CASRQTRGEHYGYTF.

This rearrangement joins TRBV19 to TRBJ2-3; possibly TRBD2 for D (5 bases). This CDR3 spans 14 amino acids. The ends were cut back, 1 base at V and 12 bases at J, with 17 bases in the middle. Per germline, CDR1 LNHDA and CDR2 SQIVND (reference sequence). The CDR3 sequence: CASSIGPPALVQYF. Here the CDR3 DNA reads TGTGCCAGTAGTATAGGCCCCCCGGCACTAGTTCAGTATTTT.

The CDR3 DNA follows: TGTGCCAGTAGTATCCTCTCCGGGATCCCAGGCGAGCAGTACTTC. This gives the protein CASSILSGIPGEQYF. V gene TRBV19 combines with J gene TRBJ2-7; D is possibly TRBD2 (5 bases). The V end was cut by 3 bases, the J end by 6 bases, with 18 bases between. The CDR3 is 15 amino acids. In germline, CDR1 is LNHDA, CDR2 SQIVND (reference sequence).

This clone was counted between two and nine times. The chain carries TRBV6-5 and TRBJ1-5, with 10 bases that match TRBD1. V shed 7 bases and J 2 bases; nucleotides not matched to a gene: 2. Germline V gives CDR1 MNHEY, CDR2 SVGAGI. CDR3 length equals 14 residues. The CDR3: CASKTGGGNQPQHF. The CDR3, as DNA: TGTGCCAGCAAGACAGGGGGCGGCAATCAGCCCCAGCATTTT.

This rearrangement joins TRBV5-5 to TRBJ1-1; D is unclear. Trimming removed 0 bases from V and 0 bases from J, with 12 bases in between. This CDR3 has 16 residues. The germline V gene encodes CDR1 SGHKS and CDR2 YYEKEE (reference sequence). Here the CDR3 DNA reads TGTGCCAGCAGCTTGGAGATGGCAGTAATGAACACTGAAGCTTTCTTT. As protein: CASSLEMAVMNTEAFF.

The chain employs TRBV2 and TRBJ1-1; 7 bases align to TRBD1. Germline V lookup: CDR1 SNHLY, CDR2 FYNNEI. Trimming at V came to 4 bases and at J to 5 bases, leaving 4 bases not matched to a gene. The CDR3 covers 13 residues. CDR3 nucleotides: TGTGCCAGCAGTGTCGGCAGGGGGACTGAAGCTTTCTTT. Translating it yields CASSVGRGTEAFF.

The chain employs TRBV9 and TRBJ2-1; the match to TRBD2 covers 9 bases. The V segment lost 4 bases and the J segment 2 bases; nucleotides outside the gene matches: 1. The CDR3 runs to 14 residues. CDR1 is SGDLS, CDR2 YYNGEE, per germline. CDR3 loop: CASSPSGTYNEQFF. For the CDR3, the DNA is TGTGCCAGCAGCCCTAGCGGGACCTACAATGAGCAGTTCTTC.